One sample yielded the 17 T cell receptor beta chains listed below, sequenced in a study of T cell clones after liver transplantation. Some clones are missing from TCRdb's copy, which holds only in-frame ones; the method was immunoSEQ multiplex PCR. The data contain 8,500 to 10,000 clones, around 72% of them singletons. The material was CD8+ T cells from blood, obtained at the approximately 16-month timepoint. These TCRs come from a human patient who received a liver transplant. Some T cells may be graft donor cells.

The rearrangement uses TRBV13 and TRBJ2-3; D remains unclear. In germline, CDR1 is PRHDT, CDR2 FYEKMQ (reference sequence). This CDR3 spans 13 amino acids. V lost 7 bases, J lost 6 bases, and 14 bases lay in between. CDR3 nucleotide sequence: TGTGCCAGCAAGTCCAGGAGCCCCGATACGCAGTATTTT. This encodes CASKSRSPDTQYF.

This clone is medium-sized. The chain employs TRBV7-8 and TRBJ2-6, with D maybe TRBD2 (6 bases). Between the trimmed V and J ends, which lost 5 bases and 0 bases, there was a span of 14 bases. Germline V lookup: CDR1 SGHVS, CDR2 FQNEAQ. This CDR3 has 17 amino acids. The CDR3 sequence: CASSPPLRGSGANVLTF. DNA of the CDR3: TGTGCCAGCAGCCCTCCTTTGCGGGGCTCTGGGGCCAACGTCCTGACTTTC.

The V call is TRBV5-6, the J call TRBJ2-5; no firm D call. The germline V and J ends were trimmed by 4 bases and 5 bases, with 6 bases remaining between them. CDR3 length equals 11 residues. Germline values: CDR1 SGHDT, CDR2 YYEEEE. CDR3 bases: TGTGCCAGCAGCGCCGGTGAGACCCAGTACTTC. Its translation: CASSAGETQYF.

CDR3 residues: CASSTDGGETQYF. CDR3 sequence (DNA): TGTGCCAGCAGCACGGACGGAGGAGAGACCCAGTACTTC. This rearrangement joins TRBV5-4 to TRBJ2-5; perhaps TRBD2 as D (5 bases). The ends were cut back, 4 bases at V and 4 bases at J, with 11 bases in the middle. CDR1 SGHNT and CDR2 YYREEE come from the germline V gene (reference sequence). This CDR3 has 13 amino acids.

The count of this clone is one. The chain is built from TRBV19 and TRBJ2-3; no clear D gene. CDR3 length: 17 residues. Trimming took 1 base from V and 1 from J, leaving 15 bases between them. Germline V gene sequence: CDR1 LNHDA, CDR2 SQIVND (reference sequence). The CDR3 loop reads CASSIGLRIYGTDTQYF. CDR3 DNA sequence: TGTGCCAGTAGTATAGGTTTGCGAATTTACGGCACAGATACGCAGTATTTT.

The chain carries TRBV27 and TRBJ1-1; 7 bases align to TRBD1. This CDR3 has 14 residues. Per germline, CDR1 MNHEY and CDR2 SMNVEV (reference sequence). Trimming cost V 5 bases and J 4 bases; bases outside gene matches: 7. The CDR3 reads CASSPGGMGTEAFF. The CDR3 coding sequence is TGTGCCAGCAGTCCAGGGGGAATGGGCACTGAAGCTTTCTTT.

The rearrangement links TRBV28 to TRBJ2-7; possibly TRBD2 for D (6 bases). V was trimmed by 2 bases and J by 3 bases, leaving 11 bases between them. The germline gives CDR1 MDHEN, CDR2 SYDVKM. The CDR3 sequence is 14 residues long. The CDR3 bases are TGTGCCAGCAGTTTAGGCGGGGCCGGCTACGAGCAGTACTTC. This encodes CASSLGGAGYEQYF. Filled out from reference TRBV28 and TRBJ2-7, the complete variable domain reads DVKVTQSSRYLVKRTGEKVFLECVQDMDHENMFWYRQDPGLGLRLIYFSYDVKMKEKGDIPEGYSVSREKKERFSLILESASTNQTSMYLCASSLGGAGYEQYFGPGTRLTVT.

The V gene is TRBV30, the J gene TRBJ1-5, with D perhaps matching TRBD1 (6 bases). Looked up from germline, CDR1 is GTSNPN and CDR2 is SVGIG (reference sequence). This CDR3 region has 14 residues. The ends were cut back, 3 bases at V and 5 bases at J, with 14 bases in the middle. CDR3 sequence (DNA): TGTGCCTGGAGGGAAGGGGGGAAGCATCAGCCCCAGCATTTT. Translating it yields CAWREGGKHQPQHF.

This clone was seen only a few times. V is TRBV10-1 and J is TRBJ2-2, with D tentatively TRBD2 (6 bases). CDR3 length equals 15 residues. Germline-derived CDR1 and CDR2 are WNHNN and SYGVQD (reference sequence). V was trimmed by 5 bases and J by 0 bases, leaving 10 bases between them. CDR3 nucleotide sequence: TGCGCCAGCAGTCGGGACTCAGCGAACACCGGGGAGCTGTTTTTT. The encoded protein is CASSRDSANTGELFF.

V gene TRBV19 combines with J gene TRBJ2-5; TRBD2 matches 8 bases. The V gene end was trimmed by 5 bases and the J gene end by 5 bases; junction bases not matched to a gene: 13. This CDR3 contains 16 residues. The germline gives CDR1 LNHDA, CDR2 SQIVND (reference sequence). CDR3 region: CASSASSGSGGETQYF. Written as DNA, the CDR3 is TGTGCCAGTAGTGCATCTAGCGGGTCGGGAGGGGAGACCCAGTACTTC.

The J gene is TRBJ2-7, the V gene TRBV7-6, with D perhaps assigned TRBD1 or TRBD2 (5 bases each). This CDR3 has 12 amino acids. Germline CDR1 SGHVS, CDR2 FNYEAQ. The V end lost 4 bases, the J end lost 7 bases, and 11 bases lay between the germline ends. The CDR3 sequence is CASSSGTEEQYF. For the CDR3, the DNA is TGTGCCAGCAGCTCCGGGACGGAAGAGCAGTACTTC.

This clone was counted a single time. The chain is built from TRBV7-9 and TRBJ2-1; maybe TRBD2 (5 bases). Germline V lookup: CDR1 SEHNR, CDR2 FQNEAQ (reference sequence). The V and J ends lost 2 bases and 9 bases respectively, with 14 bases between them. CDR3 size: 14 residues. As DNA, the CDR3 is TGTGCCAGCAGCTTATCGGGGATAGCCGGTGAGCAGTTCTTC. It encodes CASSLSGIAGEQFF. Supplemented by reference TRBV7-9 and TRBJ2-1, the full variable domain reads DTGVSQNPRHKITKRGQNVTFRCDPISEHNRLYWYRQTLGQGPEFLTYFQNEAQLEKSRLLSDRFSAERPKGSFSTLEIQRTEQGDSAMYLCASSLSGIAGEQFFGPGTRLTVL.

The CDR3 coding sequence is TGTGCCAGCAGCCATAGTGGACAGGAAGAGACCCAGTACTTC. Its protein is CASSHSGQEETQYF. The chain uses TRBV7-9 and TRBJ2-5; TRBD1 aligns across 7 bases. There are 14 residues in the CDR3. The germline V gene encodes CDR1 SEHNR and CDR2 FQNEAQ (reference sequence). The J segment lost 3 bases and the V segment lost 5 bases, leaving 6 bases of the junction unmatched.

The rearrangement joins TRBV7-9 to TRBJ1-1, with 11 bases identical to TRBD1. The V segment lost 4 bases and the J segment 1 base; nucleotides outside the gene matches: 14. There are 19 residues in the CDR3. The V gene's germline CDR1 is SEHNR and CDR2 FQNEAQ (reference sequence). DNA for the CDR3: TGTGCCAGCAGCTCTTCGGACAGGGGGCTCGGGGTGGGGAACACTGAAGCTTTCTTT. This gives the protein CASSSSDRGLGVGNTEAFF. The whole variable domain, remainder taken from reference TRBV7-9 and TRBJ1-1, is DTGVSQNPRHKITKRGQNVTFRCDPISEHNRLYWYRQTLGQGPEFLTYFQNEAQLEKSRLLSDRFSAERPKGSFSTLEIQRTEQGDSAMYLCASSSSDRGLGVGNTEAFFGQGTRLTVV.

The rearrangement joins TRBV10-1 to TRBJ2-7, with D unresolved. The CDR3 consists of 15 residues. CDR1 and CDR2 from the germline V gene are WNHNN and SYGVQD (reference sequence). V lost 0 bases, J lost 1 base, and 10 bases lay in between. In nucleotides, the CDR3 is TGCGCCAGCAGTGAGTCGACCACTTGTTCCTACGAGCAGTACGTC. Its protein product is CASSESTTCSYEQYV.

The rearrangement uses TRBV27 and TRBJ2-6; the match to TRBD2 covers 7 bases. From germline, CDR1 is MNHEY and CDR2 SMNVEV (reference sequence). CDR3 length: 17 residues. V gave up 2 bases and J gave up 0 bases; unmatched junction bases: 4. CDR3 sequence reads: CASSLRLADSGANVLTF. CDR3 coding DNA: TGTGCCAGCAGTTTACGACTAGCCGACTCTGGGGCCAACGTCCTGACTTTC.

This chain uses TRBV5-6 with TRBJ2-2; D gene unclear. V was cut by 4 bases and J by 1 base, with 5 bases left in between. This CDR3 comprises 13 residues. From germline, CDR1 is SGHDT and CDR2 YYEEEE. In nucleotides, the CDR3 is TGTGCCAGCAGCAGACGGAACACCGGGGAGCTGTTTTTT. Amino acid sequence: CASSRRNTGELFF.